The rows below give T cell receptor beta chains drawn from one sample of a study of control samples from healthy donors and cancer patients. The protocol was immunoSEQ multiplex PCR, while the TCRdb copy is restricted to in-frame clones and leaves out a portion. Of approximately 160,000 clones listed, 90% to 95% were seen once; the top ten hold about 0.73%. Sample: blood. All receptors come from a woman in her 30s in good health. Both conserved end residues are part of each CDR3. D genes are given only for firm matches. Size values are once, few and many counts, or a class for expanded clones, and some rows have none.

>TRBJ2-1|TRBV9|-|-
CASSVPQPGNNEQFF
TGTGCCAGCAGCGTACCCCAGCCGGGGAACAATGAGCAGTTCTTC
>TRBJ2-7|TRBV6-1|-|TRBD2
CASSEGTSWGYEQYF
TGTGCCAGCAGTGAGGGGACTAGCTGGGGCTACGAGCAGTACTTC
>TRBJ1-5|TRBV19|-|-
CASSFTRQGQSTAYNQPQHF
TGTGCCAGTAGCTTTACTCGCCAGGGACAATCCACGGCGTACAATCAGCCCCAGCATTTT
>TRBJ1-3|TRBV3-1/TRBV3-2|once|-
CASSQEGATSFSGNTIYF
TGTGCCAGCAGCCAAGAGGGGGCGACTTCCTTCTCTGGAAACACCATATATTTT
>TRBJ2-2|TRBV12-5|-|TRBD1
CASGFGPGQGSGELFF
TGTGCTAGTGGTTTTGGTCCGGGACAGGGGTCCGGGGAGCTGTTTTTT
>TRBJ1-3|TRBV10-3|-|-
CAISVAGTSGNTIYF
TGTGCCATCAGTGTCGCCGGTACCTCAGGAAACACCATATATTTT
>TRBJ1-5|TRBV11-2|once|-
CASSLEMGAGQPQHF
TGTGCCAGCAGCTTAGAGATGGGGGCCGGGCAGCCCCAGCATTTT
>TRBJ2-7|TRBV28|-|-
CASSLTLTRTGATNEQYF
TGTGCCAGCAGTTTAACACTGACCCGGACGGGGGCGACGAACGAGCAGTACTTC
>TRBJ2-3|TRBV2|-|TRBD1
CASSTQTGTGGALADTQYF
TGTGCCAGCAGTACCCAGACCGGGACAGGGGGCGCCTTGGCAGATACGCAGTATTTT
>TRBJ1-5|TRBV18|-|TRBD1
CASSEGQGNQPQHF
TGTGCCAGCTCAGAGGGACAGGGTAATCAGCCCCAGCATTTT
>TRBJ2-3|TRBV24-1|-|TRBD1
CATSDTGTGGTDTQYF
TGTGCCACCAGTGATACCGGGACAGGGGGCACAGATACGCAGTATTTT
>TRBJ1-3|TRBV3-1/TRBV3-2|few|-
CASSQDSRLLGGNTIYF
TGTGCCAGCAGCCAAGACTCAAGGTTGTTGGGGGGAAACACCATATATTTT
>TRBJ2-1|TRBV6-5|-|-
CASSLSGVVYNEQFF
TGTGCCAGCAGCCTTAGCGGAGTGGTCTACAATGAGCAGTTCTTC